The present TCR beta chain was sequenced within a study of blood T cells in healthy people across ages (dated by TCRdb to between 2015 and 2017). With respect to the entire study: In model experiments, roughly one uniquely barcoded TCR beta cDNA molecule per two T cells was captured by template switching. To avoid experimental bias, donors of different ages were spread randomly across the sequencing lanes. The donors were divided into four age groups: young (average approximately 17 years), middle-aged (approximately 39), aged (approximately 62) and long-lived (more than 75). For two donors (one aged 18 to 30 and one aged 80 or older), the study analyzed two additional independent replicas of 1 million unique cDNA reads from the same blood draw. Using deep sequencing normalized with unique cDNA molecular identifiers, the study measured how TCR beta repertoire diversity changes with age.

This clonotype occurred a few times. Which antigen it targets is not known. No much larger clone exists at a distance of one base, and base qualities are not known. Systemically healthy Caucasian individuals from Russia, some 36 in total and aged about 6 to 100 years, were included as donors. Roughly 11 milliliters of peripheral blood were drawn from each donor into EDTA-treated Vacutainer tubes. Ficoll-Paque density-gradient centrifugation was used to isolate PBMCs, with at least 7 million per sample. Trizol reagent was used to extract total RNA from PBMCs, with at least 6 micrograms per sample. For every donor, flow cytometry on a PBMC aliquot measured the percentage of naive CD45RAhigh/CD27high T cells. The receptor library was made with 5' RACE. The sample was run on an Illumina HiSeq 2500. A second PCR of roughly 6 to 11 cycles was run with a J-beta primer mix and a sample-barcoded 5' primer. Each TCR beta cDNA molecule received a unique molecular identifier from a template-switch 5' adaptor carrying 12 random nucleotides. Each sample yielded at least 3 million CDR3-containing paired-end reads. All of the RNA was converted into first-strand cDNA using the Mint cDNA synthesis kit, with a TRBC-specific oligonucleotide serving as the primer. All cDNA was treated with uracil-DNA glycosylase and then went through a first 18-cycle PCR with the universal primers M1SS and BC2_uni_R. For the original study's pipeline: Each sample was normalized by randomly selecting 1 million high-quality reads, each carrying a distinct molecular identifier. Reads sharing molecular identifiers were discarded rather than binned into consensus sequences. CDR3 identification, clonotype clustering and error correction used MiTCR with a Q25 quality threshold and the strictest error-elimination algorithm. Lower-bound total TCR beta diversity was estimated with a nonparametric unseen species model using Euler transformation. TCRdb reran the public reads through fastp at Q25 and MiXCR, keeping productive beta chains. Identical CDR3 protein sequences are pooled into one entry, listed with their most common genes and DNA. What appears here as the V and J calls and clone size reflects TCRdb's work, not the paper's. The sample table holds some 1.4 million distinct CDR3 sequences, of which about 43% were seen once. The ten largest make up less than 8% of the sample.

Measured from the cysteine to the phenylalanine, the CDR3 is 14 residues long. CDR3 DNA only is kept here, 42 bases in frame from base 1. V and J are trimmed by 6 bases and 1 base, and the gene matches miss 5 bases of the junction. The full study reports these points: There was a strong correlation between observed TCR beta diversity and the percentage of naive T cells measured by flow cytometry. Estimates of total diversity based on one million sequenced T cells were regarded as lower bounds and as underestimates. Conclusive comparison of naive and antigen-experienced compartments was prevented by the profiling of bulk unsorted PBMCs. The CMV infection status of donors was not known, potentially confounding age-related changes in expanded clonotypes. Observed TCR beta diversity per million T cells fell roughly linearly with age, and a significant reduction was already apparent by age about 38. Compared with the aged group, more naive CD4+ T cells, fewer expanded clones and increased TCR diversity were shown by the long-lived group, suggesting age selection.

The clonotype originates from a woman aged 18-30 years in good health. The sequenced sample was blood. The chain is assembled from TRBV12-3 or TRBV12-4 and TRBJ1-1, with 7 bases in between that match TRBD1. The CDR3 loop reads CASSQGQKNTEAFF. DNA sequence: TGTGCCAGCAGCCAGGGACAGAAGAACACTGAAGCTTTCTTT.